These 15 T cell receptor beta chains share one sample of origin, sequenced in a study of T cells in Graves' hyperthyroidism and ophthalmopathy. Amplified regions were TCR beta CDR3 sequences from RNA transcripts. First-round RT-PCR targeting the TCR CDR3 was performed with the HTBI primer set. TCRdb itself ran the multiplex PCR reads through MiXCR, one entry per CDR3 protein. The table lists fewer than 550,000 distinct CDR3 sequences, roughly 24% of them singletons. The sample was blood. Receptors originate from a woman in her twenties or thirties with Graves' ophthalmopathy.

V gene TRBV30 combines with J gene TRBJ2-4; perhaps TRBD2 as D (6 bases). CDR3 length: 16 residues. The V gene's germline CDR1 is GTSNPN and CDR2 SVGIG (reference sequence). V was cut by 0 bases and J by 2 bases, with 14 bases left in between. CDR3 nucleotide sequence: TGTGCCTGGAGTGTACCATGGGGGGTCACCAAAAACATTCAGTACTTC. As protein: CAWSVPWGVTKNIQYF.

The table lists this clonotype with a few counts. This sequence joins TRBV28 and TRBJ2-7, with 9 bases lining up with TRBD2. Germline lookup yields CDR1 MDHEN and CDR2 SYDVKM. The CDR3 spans 15 residues. The V and J ends lost 2 bases and 2 bases, in that order; junction bases with no gene match: 4. The chain's CDR3 is CASSLPRLAAYEQYF. The CDR3 nucleotides are TGTGCCAGCAGTTTACCCAGACTAGCGGCCTACGAGCAGTACTTC.

This clonotype came up many times. The chain has TRBV28 and TRBJ2-5; the D is unclear. CDR1 MDHEN and CDR2 SYDVKM come from the germline V gene. There are 14 residues in the CDR3. The germline V and J ends were trimmed by 1 base and 5 bases, with 11 bases remaining between them. CDR3 sequence reads: CASSLSLLSETQYF. The CDR3 nucleotides read TGTGCCAGCAGTTTATCCCTTCTGTCGGAGACCCAGTACTTC.

This clonotype has at least ten counts. This chain joins TRBV29-1 and TRBJ2-7; TRBD1 or TRBD2 may be the D gene (6 bases each). Germline-derived CDR1 and CDR2 are SQVTM and ANQGSEA. The CDR3 is made up of 14 amino acids. The germline V and J ends were trimmed by 6 bases and 1 base, with 16 bases remaining between them. The CDR3 spells CSVQGGTGSYEQYF. CDR3 sequence (DNA): TGCAGCGTCCAGGGAGGTACAGGGTCCTACGAGCAGTACTTC.

This clonotype came up once. The chain employs TRBV7-9 and TRBJ2-5; 8 bases match TRBD2. Per germline, CDR1 SEHNR and CDR2 FQNEAQ (reference sequence). The V and J ends lost 5 bases and 2 bases, in that order; junction bases with no gene match: 10. This CDR3 spans 16 amino acids. CDR3 sequence: CASSRVVTGGQETQYF. CDR3 sequence (DNA): TGTGCCAGCAGCAGGGTTGTGACGGGAGGGCAAGAGACCCAGTACTTC.

The table lists this clonotype with many counts. V and J are TRBV2 and TRBJ1-1, with 7 nucleotides matching TRBD1. Germline CDR1 is SNHLY and CDR2 is FYNNEI. V lost 11 bases and J lost 4; bases outside the gene matches: 7. The CDR3 is made up of 12 amino acids. CDR3 residues: CAGGDRVTEAFF. In nucleotides, the CDR3 is TGTGCCGGGGGAGACAGGGTCACTGAAGCTTTCTTT.

In this sample, this clonotype turned up many times. The chain carries TRBV4-2 and TRBJ2-7; 7 bases agree with TRBD1. The CDR3 is 16 residues long. The germline gives CDR1 LGHNA, CDR2 YNFKEQ. V was clipped by 4 bases and J by 0 bases; unmatched bases: 9. CDR3 in amino acids: CASSPHTGASSYEQYF. The CDR3 DNA follows: TGTGCCAGCAGCCCCCACACAGGGGCGAGCTCCTACGAGCAGTACTTC.

This clonotype came up many times. This rearrangement joins TRBV11-2 to TRBJ2-7; 8 bases line up with TRBD1. Germline loops: CDR1 SGHAT, CDR2 FQNNGV. This CDR3 has 15 amino acids. The V gene end was trimmed by 7 bases and the J gene end by 2 bases; junction bases not matched to a gene: 10. The CDR3 sequence is CASKRDRPNTYEQYF. Written as DNA, the CDR3 is TGTGCCAGCAAGAGGGACAGGCCAAACACCTACGAGCAGTACTTC.

This clonotype was recorded at least ten times. The chain recombines TRBV7-2 with TRBJ2-5; perhaps D is TRBD1 or TRBD2 (5 bases each). Looked up from germline, CDR1 is SGHTA and CDR2 is FQGNSA. V shed 3 bases and J shed 5 bases, with 16 bases lying between them. This CDR3 is built from 15 residues. CDR3 nucleotide sequence: TGTGCCAGCAGCTTTTTTTCTGGGGGTGGGGAGACCCAGTACTTC. Protein sequence: CASSFFSGGGETQYF.

This clonotype was detected many times. This chain joins TRBV20-1 and TRBJ2-5; D unclear. Looked up from germline, CDR1 is DFQATT and CDR2 is SNEGSKA (reference sequence). The V and J ends lost 2 bases and 3 bases respectively, with 10 bases between them. The CDR3 loop spans 13 amino acids. CDR3 in amino acids: CSARLGDEETQYF. DNA of the CDR3: TGCAGTGCTAGACTTGGCGATGAAGAGACCCAGTACTTC.

This clonotype was observed many times. The V gene is TRBV6-1, the J gene TRBJ2-2; 8 nucleotides match TRBD1. The germline V gene has CDR1 MNHNS and CDR2 SASEGT. The CDR3 extends over 12 amino acids. The V and J ends lost 7 bases and 6 bases, in that order; junction bases with no gene match: 1. CDR3: CASMTGAGELFF. The CDR3 DNA sequence: TGTGCCAGCATGACAGGGGCCGGGGAGCTGTTTTTT.

The chain is built from TRBV11-2 and TRBJ1-5, with 7 bases aligning to TRBD1. Germline V gene sequence: CDR1 SGHAT, CDR2 FQNNGV. Trimming cost V 4 bases and J 3 bases; bases outside gene matches: 6. There are 15 residues in the CDR3. As DNA, the CDR3 is TGTGCCAGCAGCTCCCCCGGACAGGCCAATCAGCCCCAGCATTTT. Translating gives CASSSPGQANQPQHF. The full variable domain, completed using reference TRBV11-2 and TRBJ1-5, is EAGVAQSPRYKIIEKRQSVAFWCNPISGHATLYWYQQILGQGPKLLIQFQNNGVVDDSQLPKDRFSAERLKGVDSTLKIQPAKLEDSAVYLCASSSPGQANQPQHFGDGTRLSIL.

A few counts support this clonotype. The V call is TRBV6-1, the J call TRBJ2-7; D may correspond to TRBD1 or TRBD2 (5 bases each). The germline V gene has CDR1 MNHNS and CDR2 SASEGT. The V end was cut by 7 bases, the J end by 1 base, with 11 bases between. The CDR3 runs to 13 residues. In nucleotides, the CDR3 is TGTGCCAGCAAAGGGACGGCGTCCTACGAGCAGTACTTC. Protein: CASKGTASYEQYF.

The chain has TRBV12-3 or TRBV12-4 and TRBJ1-3, with 7 bases aligning to TRBD1. With V trimmed by 3 bases and J by 4 bases, 6 bases remained unmatched. The CDR3 spans 15 residues. CDR3 in amino acids: CASSFQGTAGNTIYF. The CDR3 DNA is TGTGCCAGCAGTTTCCAGGGGACAGCAGGAAACACCATATATTTT.

This clonotype showed up many times. The chain couples TRBV15 to TRBJ2-2; D remains ambiguous. Germline-derived CDR1 and CDR2 are LNHNV and YYDKDF (reference sequence). The V gene lost 0 bases and the J gene lost 4 bases, with 9 bases spanning the gap. This CDR3 contains 15 residues. CDR3 in amino acids: CATSREDGGTGELFF. The CDR3 DNA sequence: TGTGCCACCAGCAGAGAGGACGGCGGCACCGGGGAGCTGTTTTTT.